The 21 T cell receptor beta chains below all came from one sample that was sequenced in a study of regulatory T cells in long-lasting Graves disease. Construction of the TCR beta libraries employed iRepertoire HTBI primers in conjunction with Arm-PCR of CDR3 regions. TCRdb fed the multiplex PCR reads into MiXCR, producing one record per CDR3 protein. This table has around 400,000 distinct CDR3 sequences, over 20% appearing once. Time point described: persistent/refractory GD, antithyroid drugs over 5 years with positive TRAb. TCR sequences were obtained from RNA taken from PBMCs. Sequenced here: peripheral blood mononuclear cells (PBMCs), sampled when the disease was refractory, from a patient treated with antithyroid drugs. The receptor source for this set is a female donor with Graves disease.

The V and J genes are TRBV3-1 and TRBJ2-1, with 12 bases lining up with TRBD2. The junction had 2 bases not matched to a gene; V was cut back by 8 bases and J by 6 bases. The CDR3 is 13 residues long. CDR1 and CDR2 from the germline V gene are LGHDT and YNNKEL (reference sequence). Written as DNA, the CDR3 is TGTGCCAGCCGGACTAGCGGGGTCAATGAGCAGTTCTTC. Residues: CASRTSGVNEQFF.

The CDR3 DNA reads TGTGCCAGCACCCCTGCGGGAGGCTACGAGCAGTACTTC. Its translation is CASTPAGGYEQYF. This chain connects TRBV28 to TRBJ2-7; 8 positions agree with TRBD2. The length of the CDR3 is 13 residues. V lost 7 bases to trimming and J lost 3 bases; unmatched junction nucleotides: 5. Germline CDR1 MDHEN, CDR2 SYDVKM.

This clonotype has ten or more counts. DNA for the CDR3: TGTGCCAGCAGCGTAGGAGGGAGTGGAGCGGCACCCCAAGAGACCCAGTACTTC. The encoded protein is CASSVGGSGAAPQETQYF. The J gene is TRBJ2-5, the V gene TRBV9; D is possibly TRBD2 (5 bases). V was clipped by 0 bases and J by 1 base, with 19 bases between them. The CDR3 length is 18 residues. CDR1 and CDR2 from the germline V gene are SGDLS and YYNGEE.

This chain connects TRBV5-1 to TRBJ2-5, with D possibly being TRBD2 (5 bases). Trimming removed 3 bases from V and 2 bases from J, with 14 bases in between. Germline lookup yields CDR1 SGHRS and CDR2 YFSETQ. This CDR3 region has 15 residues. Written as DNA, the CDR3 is TGCGCCAGCAGCTCCACTGTCGGCGGGCAAGAGACCCAGTACTTC. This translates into CASSSTVGGQETQYF.

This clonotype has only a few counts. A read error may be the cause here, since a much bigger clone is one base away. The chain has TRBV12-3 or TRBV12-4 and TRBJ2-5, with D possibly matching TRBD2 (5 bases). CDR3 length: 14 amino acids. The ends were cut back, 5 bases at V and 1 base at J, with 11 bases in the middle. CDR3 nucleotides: TGTGCCAGCAGTGGCGGACTCTCCCAAGAGACCCAGTACTTC. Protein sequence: CASSGGLSQETQYF.

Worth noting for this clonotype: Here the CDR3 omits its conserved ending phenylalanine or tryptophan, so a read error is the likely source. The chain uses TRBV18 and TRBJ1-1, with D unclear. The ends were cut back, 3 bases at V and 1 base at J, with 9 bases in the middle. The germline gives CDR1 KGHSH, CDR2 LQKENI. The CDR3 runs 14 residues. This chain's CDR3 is CASSPGARNTEAFC. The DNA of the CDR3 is TGTGCCAGCTCACCGGGCGCCCGGAACACTGAAGCTTTCTGT.

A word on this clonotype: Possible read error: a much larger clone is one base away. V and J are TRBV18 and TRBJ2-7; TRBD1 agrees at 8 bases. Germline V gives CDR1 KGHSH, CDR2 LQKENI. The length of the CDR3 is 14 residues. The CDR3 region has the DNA TGTGCCTGCTCACCACGGACAGGGCTCCACGAGCAGTACTTC. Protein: CACSPRTGLHEQYF.

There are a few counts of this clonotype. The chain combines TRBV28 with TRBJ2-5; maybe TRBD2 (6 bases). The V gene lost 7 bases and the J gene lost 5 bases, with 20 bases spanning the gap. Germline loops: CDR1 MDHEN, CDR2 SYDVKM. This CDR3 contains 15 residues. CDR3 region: CASTPMGGRPETQYF. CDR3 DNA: TGTGCCAGCACCCCAATGGGGGGAAGGCCTGAGACCCAGTACTTC.

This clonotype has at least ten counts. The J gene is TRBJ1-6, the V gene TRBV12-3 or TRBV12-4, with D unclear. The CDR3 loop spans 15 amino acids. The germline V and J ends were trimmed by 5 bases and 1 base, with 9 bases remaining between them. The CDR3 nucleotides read TGTGCCAGCAGTGGGGAAGTTTCCTATAATTCACCCCTCCACTTT. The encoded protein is CASSGEVSYNSPLHF.

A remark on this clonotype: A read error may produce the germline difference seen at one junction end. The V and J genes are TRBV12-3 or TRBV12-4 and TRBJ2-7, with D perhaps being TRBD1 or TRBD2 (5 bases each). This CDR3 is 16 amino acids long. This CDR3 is CASSTDFGGLSYEQCF. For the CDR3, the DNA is TGTGCCAGCAGTACAGATTTTGGGGGTTTGTCCTACGAGCAGTGCTTC.

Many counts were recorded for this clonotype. The CDR3 is CASGLAATGKNIQYF. CDR3 coding DNA: TGTGCTAGTGGTTTGGCGGCTACGGGCAAAAACATTCAGTACTTC. The chain combines TRBV12-5 with TRBJ2-4; no clear D. This CDR3 region has 15 residues. Germline V gives CDR1 LGHNT, CDR2 FRNRAP. Trimming stripped 1 base from V and 3 bases from J, with 10 bases between.

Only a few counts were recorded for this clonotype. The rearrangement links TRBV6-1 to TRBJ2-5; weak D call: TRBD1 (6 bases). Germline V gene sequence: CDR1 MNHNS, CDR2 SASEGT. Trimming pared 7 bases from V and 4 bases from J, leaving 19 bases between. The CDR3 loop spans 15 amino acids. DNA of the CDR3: TGTGCCAGCAAAGGTGGGCTGGACAGACGAGAGACCCAGTACTTC. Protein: CASKGGLDRRETQYF.

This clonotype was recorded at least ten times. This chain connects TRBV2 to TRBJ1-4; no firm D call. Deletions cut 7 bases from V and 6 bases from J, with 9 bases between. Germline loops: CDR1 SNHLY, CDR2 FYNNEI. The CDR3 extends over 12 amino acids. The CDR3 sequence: CASTQQDEKLFF. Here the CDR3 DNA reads TGTGCCAGCACTCAGCAAGATGAAAAACTGTTTTTT.

The CDR3 protein is CASSSLAGGYNEQFF. In nucleotides, the CDR3 is TGTGCCAGCTCATCCTTAGCGGGAGGCTACAATGAGCAGTTCTTC. The chain joins TRBV18 to TRBJ2-1, with 10 bases identical to TRBD2. J lost 3 bases, V lost 5 bases, and 4 bases had no gene match. CDR3 length: 15 residues. Germline CDR1 and CDR2: KGHSH and LQKENI.

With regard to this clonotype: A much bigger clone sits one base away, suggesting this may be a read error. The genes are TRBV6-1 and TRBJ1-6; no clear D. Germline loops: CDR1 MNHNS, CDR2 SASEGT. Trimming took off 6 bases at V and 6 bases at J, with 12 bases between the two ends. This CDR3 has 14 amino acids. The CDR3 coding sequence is TGTGCCAGCAGCCCAGGATTGCTTAATTCACCCCTCCACTTT. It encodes CASSPGLLNSPLHF.

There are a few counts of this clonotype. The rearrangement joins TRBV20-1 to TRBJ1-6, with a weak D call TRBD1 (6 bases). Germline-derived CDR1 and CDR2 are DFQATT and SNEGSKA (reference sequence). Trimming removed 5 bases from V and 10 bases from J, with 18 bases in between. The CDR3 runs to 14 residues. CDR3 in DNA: TGCAGTGCTGCGGGCGGGGGGGCAAAATCACCCCTCCACTTT. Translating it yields CSAAGGGAKSPLHF.

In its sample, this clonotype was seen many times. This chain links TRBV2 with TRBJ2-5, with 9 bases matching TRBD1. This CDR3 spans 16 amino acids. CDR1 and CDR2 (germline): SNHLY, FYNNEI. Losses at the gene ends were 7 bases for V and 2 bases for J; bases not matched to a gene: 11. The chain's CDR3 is CASTTLGQGRQETQYF. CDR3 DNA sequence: TGTGCCAGCACAACCCTTGGACAGGGGAGACAAGAGACCCAGTACTTC.

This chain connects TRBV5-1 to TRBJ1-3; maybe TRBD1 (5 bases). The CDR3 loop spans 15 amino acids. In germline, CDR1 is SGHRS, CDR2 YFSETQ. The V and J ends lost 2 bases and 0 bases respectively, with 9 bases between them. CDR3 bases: TGCGCCAGCAGCTTACCGGACACCTCTGGAAACACCATATATTTT. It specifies CASSLPDTSGNTIYF.

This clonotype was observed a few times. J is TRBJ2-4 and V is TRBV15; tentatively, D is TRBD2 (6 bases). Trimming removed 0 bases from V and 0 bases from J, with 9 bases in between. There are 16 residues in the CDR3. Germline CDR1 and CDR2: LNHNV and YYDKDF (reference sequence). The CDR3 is CATSRDRGLAKNIQYF. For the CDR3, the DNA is TGTGCCACCAGCAGAGATCGGGGACTAGCCAAAAACATTCAGTACTTC. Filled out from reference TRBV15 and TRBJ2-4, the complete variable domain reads DAMVIQNPRYQVTQFGKPVTLSCSQTLNHNVMYWYQQKSSQAPKLLFHYYDKDFNNEADTPDNFQSRRPNTSFCFLDIRSPGLGDTAMYLCATSRDRGLAKNIQYFGAGTRLSVL.

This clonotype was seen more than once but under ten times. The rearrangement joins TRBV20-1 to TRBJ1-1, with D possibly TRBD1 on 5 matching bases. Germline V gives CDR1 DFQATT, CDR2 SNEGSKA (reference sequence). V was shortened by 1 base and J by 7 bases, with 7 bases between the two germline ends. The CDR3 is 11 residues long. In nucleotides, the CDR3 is TGCAGTGCTAGAGTGACAGATGAAGCTTTCTTT. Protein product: CSARVTDEAFF.

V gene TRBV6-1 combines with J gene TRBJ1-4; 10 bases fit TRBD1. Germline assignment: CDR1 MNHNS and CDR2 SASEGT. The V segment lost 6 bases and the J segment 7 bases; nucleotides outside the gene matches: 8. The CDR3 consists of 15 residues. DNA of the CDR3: TGTGCCAGCAGGACAGGGGGCGGGCTAGGTGAAAAACTGTTTTTT. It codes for CASRTGGGLGEKLFF.